Shown below are 2 T cell receptor beta chains from a single sample sequenced in a study of immune cell composition in non-small cell lung cancer. The normal lung sample lay at least 3 cm, and maximally far, from the tumour. The method was immunoSEQ multiplex PCR; TCRdb's version includes in-frame clones alone and lacks a portion of them. Among some 16,000 clones listed, more than 60% were seen once. These records were also assigned to another study, of CD4 T cells in lung cancer.

The sample comprised non-adjacent lung tissue. Receptor source: a human donor with non-small cell lung cancer.

This clone occurred once. The rearrangement links TRBV6-1 to TRBJ2-1, with 10 bases matching TRBD2. Germline CDR1 MNHNS, CDR2 SASEGT. The CDR3 is made up of 13 amino acids. The J segment lost 14 bases and the V segment lost 2 bases, leaving 6 bases of the junction unmatched. The CDR3 bases are TGTGCCAGCAGTGAAATGAGCGGGGGGGCAGAGTTCTTC. This encodes CASSEMSGGAEFF.

The sample holds a few counts of this clone. The V call is TRBV6-5, the J call TRBJ1-2, with no clear D. Germline assignment: CDR1 MNHEY and CDR2 SVGAGI. The CDR3 totals 15 residues. Trimming removed 6 bases at V and 2 bases at J, with 16 bases between. The CDR3 spells CASRQTKTANYGYTF. CDR3 nucleotide sequence: TGTGCCAGCAGACAAACCAAGACGGCGAACTATGGCTACACCTTC.